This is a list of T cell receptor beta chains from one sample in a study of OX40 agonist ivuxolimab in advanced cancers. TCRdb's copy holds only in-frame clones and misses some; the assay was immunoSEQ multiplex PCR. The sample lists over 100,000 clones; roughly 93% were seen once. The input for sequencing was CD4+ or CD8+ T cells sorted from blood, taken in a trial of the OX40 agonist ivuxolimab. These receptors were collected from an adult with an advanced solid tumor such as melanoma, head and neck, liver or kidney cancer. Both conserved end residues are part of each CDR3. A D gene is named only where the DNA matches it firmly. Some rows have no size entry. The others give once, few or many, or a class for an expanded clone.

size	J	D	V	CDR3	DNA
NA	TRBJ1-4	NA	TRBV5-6	CASSPRGGMNEKLFF	TGTGCCAGCAGCCCCCGGGGAGGGATGAACGAAAAACTGTTTTTT
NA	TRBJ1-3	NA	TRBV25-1	CASKQQGTGNTIYF	TGTGCCAGCAAACAACAGGGTACTGGAAACACCATATATTTT
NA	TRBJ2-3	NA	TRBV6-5	CASSLTGYTDTQYF	TGTGCCAGCAGCCTAACTGGGTACACAGATACGCAGTATTTT
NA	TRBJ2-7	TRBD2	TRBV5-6	CASSERLAGSYEQYF	TGTGCCAGCAGCGAGCGACTAGCCGGCTCCTACGAGCAGTACTTC
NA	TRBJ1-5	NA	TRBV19	CASSPGPGEPQHF	TGTGCCAGTAGTCCGGGGCCGGGCGAGCCCCAGCATTTT
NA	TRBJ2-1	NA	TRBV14	CASSRTDEQFF	TGTGCCAGTTCCAGGACGGATGAGCAGTTCTTC
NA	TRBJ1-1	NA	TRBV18	CASSPPGGPTEAFF	TGTGCCAGCTCACCGCCCGGGGGGCCCACTGAGGCTTTCTTT
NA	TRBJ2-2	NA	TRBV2	CASSATGPTGELFF	TGTGCCAGCAGCGCCACCGGACCCACCGGGGAGCTGTTTTTT
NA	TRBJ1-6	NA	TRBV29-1	CSVADSNALNSPLHF	TGCAGCGTTGCGGATAGCAATGCCCTTAATTCACCCCTCCACTTT
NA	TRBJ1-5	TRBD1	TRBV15	CATSKQEGQAHSNQPQHF	TGTGCCACCAGCAAACAAGAGGGACAGGCTCATAGCAATCAGCCCCAGCATTTT
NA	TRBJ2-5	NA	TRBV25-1	CASSELQGRETQYF	TGTGCCAGCAGTGAACTTCAGGGGCGGGAGACCCAGTACTTC
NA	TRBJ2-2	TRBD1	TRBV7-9	CASSLDLGQGNTGELFF	TGTGCCAGCAGCTTAGATCTGGGACAGGGCAACACCGGGGAGCTGTTTTTT
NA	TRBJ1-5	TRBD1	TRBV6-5	CASSFRGDRLNQPQHF	TGTGCCAGCAGTTTTAGGGGGGACAGGCTCAATCAGCCCCAGCATTTT
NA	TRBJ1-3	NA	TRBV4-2	CASSLRDRSGGNTIYF	TGTGCCAGCAGCCTTCGGGACCGTTCGGGTGGAAACACCATATATTTT
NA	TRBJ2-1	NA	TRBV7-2	CASSLGLAYNEQFF	TGTGCCAGCAGCTTAGGACTAGCCTACAATGAGCAGTTCTTC
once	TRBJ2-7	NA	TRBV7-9	CASSSYVEQYF	TGTGCCAGCAGCTCCTACGTAGAGCAGTACTTC
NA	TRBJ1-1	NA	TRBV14	CASSQRIVGSTEAFF	TGTGCCAGCAGCCAAAGGATAGTGGGATCCACTGAAGCTTTCTTT
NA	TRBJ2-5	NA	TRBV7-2	CASSLGGGPRAETQYF	TGTGCCAGCAGCTTAGGGGGTGGCCCGCGGGCAGAGACCCAGTACTTC